The subject of this entry is one T cell receptor (beta chain). Its antigen is unknown. V dropped 2 bases and J dropped 3 bases, with 14 bases sitting between them. This CDR3 has 15 residues. Per germline, CDR1 ENHRY and CDR2 SYGVKD. The sample belongs to a study of regulatory T cells in long-lasting Graves disease. General observations from the study: More public clonotypes were shared by persistent patients (2,741) than by new patients (roughly 970).

Researchers made TCR beta libraries by using iRepertoire HTBI primers and running Arm-PCR on CDR3 regions. Study processing details: The study identified 50 to 70 TRBV and 13 to 15 TRBJ segments across samples. TCRdb processed the multiplex PCR reads anew with MiXCR; each CDR3 protein has one entry. The V and J calls follow TCRdb's processing rather than the paper's. The sample comprises 550,000 or so distinct CDR3 sequences, around 12% of which are singletons, and over 7% rests with the top ten. As to time point: newly diagnosed GD, antithyroid drugs for less than 3 months. RNA extracted from PBMCs served as the sequencing template. Enrollment of patients was through an endocrinology department in Xi'an, China. Another study also made use of these data, one on T cells in Graves' hyperthyroidism and ophthalmopathy. This second report adds: Patients aged 18 to 65 with hyperthyroidism were newly diagnosed, with duration under 2 months.

V and J are TRBV10-3 and TRBJ2-7; D is perhaps TRBD2 (5 bases). This sequence originates from a woman aged 25 to 45 with Graves disease. The material was peripheral blood mononuclear cells (PBMCs), obtained at new diagnosis, from a patient treated with antithyroid drugs. The CDR3 DNA reads TGTGCCATCAGTGAGGGTTCAGGCGAGGGCTACGAGCAGTACTTC. Residues: CAISEGSGEGYEQYF.